This T cell receptor (beta chain) came from a study of neurological immune-mediated disorders. Overall study results and limits: Whereas HTLV-1-associated myelopathy showed the most TCR clonal expansion, multiple sclerosis showed the least, with levels below those of healthy controls.

This clonotype has at least ten counts. Its specificity is not known. The CDR3 is 13 amino acids. CDR1 ENHRY and CDR2 SYGVKD come from the germline V gene. V lost 0 bases, J lost 5 bases, and 6 bases lay in between. Sequencing runs each generated in excess of 200 million TCR-beta sequences derived from 15-18 subjects. TCRdb re-called the 5' RACE reads with MiXCR, one entry per CDR3 protein. This sample has 65,000 to 90,000 distinct CDR3 sequences; 10% occur once, and the top ten carry about 1.8%. The receptor was derived from a man in his forties in good health. Sequencing was carried out using PBMCs. V and J are TRBV10-3 and TRBJ2-3; D gene unclear. The CDR3 here is CAISESMGDTQYF. The CDR3 bases are TGTGCCATCAGTGAGTCGATGGGAGATACGCAGTATTTT.